Following are 32 T cell receptor beta chains from one sample sequenced in a study of cytomegalovirus exposure and HLA in healthy donors. Clones were read by immunoSEQ multiplex PCR, and TCRdb kept only the in-frame ones, dropping some. The sample carries some 230,000 clones, around 90% recorded once. Sequenced material: PBMCs. The receptors come from a woman aged 18-29 years in good health and CMV-seronegative.

The gene calls are TRBV19 and TRBJ1-6; possibly TRBD1 for D (6 bases). V was trimmed by 3 bases and J by 5 bases, leaving 26 bases between them. CDR1 is LNHDA, CDR2 SQIVND, per germline (reference sequence). CDR3 length: 20 amino acids. This CDR3 reads CASSIYLHQKGQFHNSPLHF. For the CDR3, the DNA is TGTGCCAGTAGTATCTACTTGCACCAAAAAGGACAGTTCCATAATTCACCCCTCCACTTT.

The chain couples TRBV13 to TRBJ1-2; tentatively, D is TRBD1 (5 bases). The germline V gene encodes CDR1 PRHDT and CDR2 FYEKMQ (reference sequence). The CDR3 covers 20 residues. Trimming removed 7 bases from V and 6 bases from J, with 36 bases in between. CDR3 residues: CASTQTHAGVLKQGKNGYTF. CDR3 bases: TGTGCCAGCACCCAGACCCACGCCGGCGTTTTAAAGCAGGGAAAAAATGGCTACACCTTC. The full variable domain, completed using reference TRBV13 and TRBJ1-2, is AAGVIQSPRHLIKEKRETATLKCYPIPRHDTVYWYQQGPGQDPQFLISFYEKMQSDKGSIPDRFSAQQFSDYHSELNMSSLELGDSALYFCASTQTHAGVLKQGKNGYTFGSGTRLTVV.

V usage is TRBV6-1 and J usage is TRBJ2-3; TRBD1 aligns across 7 bases. The CDR3 is made up of 16 amino acids. The J segment lost 2 bases and the V segment lost 4 bases, leaving 9 bases of the junction unmatched. The germline V gene has CDR1 MNHNS and CDR2 SASEGT. CDR3 amino acids: CASSVLTGVATDTQYF. CDR3 sequence (DNA): TGTGCCAGCAGTGTGCTTACAGGGGTTGCCACAGATACGCAGTATTTT.

This clone turned up a few times. The sample holds other DNA sequences that translate to the same CDR3. This rearrangement joins TRBV30 to TRBJ2-3; perhaps TRBD2 as D (5 bases). Deletions cut 2 bases from V and 2 bases from J, with 11 bases between. The germline gives CDR1 GTSNPN, CDR2 SVGIG (reference sequence). This CDR3 has 14 amino acids. The CDR3 DNA is TGTGCCTGGAGTCGGCTAGCTTCCACAGATACGCAGTATTTT. It is translated as CAWSRLASTDTQYF.

The J gene is TRBJ2-7, the V gene TRBV5-4, with 7 nucleotides matching TRBD1. There are 14 residues in the CDR3. The germline V gene has CDR1 SGHNT and CDR2 YYREEE (reference sequence). V was clipped by 5 bases and J by 6 bases; unmatched bases: 11. In DNA, the CDR3 is TGTGCCAGCAGATCCAGGGGACAGCAACTCGAGCAGTACTTC. It encodes CASRSRGQQLEQYF. Complete variable domain (other parts from reference TRBV5-4 and TRBJ2-7): ETGVTQSPTHLIKTRGQQVTLRCSSQSGHNTVSWYQQALGQGPQFIFQYYREEENGRGNFPPRFSGLQFPNYSSELNVNALELDDSALYLCASRSRGQQLEQYFGPGTRLTVT.

The chain is built from TRBV4-2 and TRBJ2-3; TRBD2 matches 7 bases. The CDR3 consists of 17 residues. Germline loops: CDR1 LGHNA, CDR2 YNFKEQ. The J segment lost 5 bases and the V segment lost 2 bases, leaving 13 bases of the junction unmatched. DNA for the CDR3: TGTGCCAGCAGCCAACCCGCGCTAGCGGTAGTCAAAGATACGCAGTATTTT. The encoded protein is CASSQPALAVVKDTQYF.

The J gene is TRBJ2-1, the V gene TRBV10-2; 12 bases line up with TRBD2. V trimming: 7 bases; J trimming: 6 bases; junction bases outside the gene matches: 19. Germline V gene data show CDR1 as WSHSY and CDR2 as SAAADI. This CDR3 spans 19 amino acids. CDR3 sequence (DNA): TGCGCCAGCATGTCGACTAGCGGGAGTTTTAGTCTCGGGCTCAATGAGCAGTTCTTC. Protein product: CASMSTSGSFSLGLNEQFF.

The rearrangement links TRBV7-3 to TRBJ2-1; 12 nucleotides align to TRBD2. This CDR3 spans 16 amino acids. V was pared by 6 bases and J by 8 bases, with 11 bases of the junction left unmatched. Germline V gene data show CDR1 as SGHTA and CDR2 as FQGTGA. CDR3 DNA: TGTGCCAGCAGTTCGACTAGCGGGGGCCCCTTTGATGAGCAGTTCTTC. Protein sequence: CASSSTSGGPFDEQFF.

The chain uses TRBV7-2 and TRBJ2-7, with 14 positions matching TRBD2. Germline lookup yields CDR1 SGHTA and CDR2 FQGNSA. The trim removed 4 bases at V and 3 bases at J, leaving 11 bases unmatched. The CDR3 consists of 18 residues. This CDR3 is CASSYSGTSGSWGYEQYF. The CDR3 DNA is TGTGCCAGCAGCTACTCCGGGACTAGCGGGAGCTGGGGCTACGAGCAGTACTTC.

The CDR3: CASSPRTGAGYNEQFF. The CDR3 bases are TGTGCCAGCAGCCCCCGGACAGGGGCGGGCTACAATGAGCAGTTCTTC. The rearrangement uses TRBV7-9 and TRBJ2-1; TRBD1 matches 9 bases. This CDR3 contains 16 residues. Germline V gene sequence: CDR1 SEHNR, CDR2 FQNEAQ (reference sequence). Trimming took 5 bases from V and 3 from J; bases not matched to a gene: 8.

The chain employs TRBV4-1 and TRBJ1-1, with 7 bases fitting TRBD1. The V segment lost 0 bases and the J segment 3 bases; nucleotides outside the gene matches: 10. The V gene's germline CDR1 is MGHRA and CDR2 YSYEKL. The CDR3 spans 17 residues. DNA of the CDR3: TGCGCCAGCAGCCAAGAGCTAGGAAGGGACAGCTACACTGAAGCTTTCTTT. Protein sequence: CASSQELGRDSYTEAFF.

V is TRBV5-1 and J is TRBJ1-1; D perhaps matches TRBD1 (6 bases). Trimming shortened V by 0 bases and J by 3 bases, and 12 bases separated the two germline ends. The V gene's germline CDR1 is SGHRS and CDR2 YFSETQ. The CDR3 has 15 residues. In DNA, the CDR3 is TGCGCCAGCAGCTTGGCCGGGGGGCTGGACACTGAAGCTTTCTTT. It codes for CASSLAGGLDTEAFF.

V is TRBV7-3 and J is TRBJ2-1; 14 bases align to TRBD2. Germline CDR1 and CDR2: SGHTA and FQGTGA. This CDR3 comprises 14 residues. The V gene end was trimmed by 5 bases and the J gene end by 8 bases; junction bases not matched to a gene: 2. CDR3 bases: TGTGCCAGCAGCACGACTAGCGGGAGGGATGAGCAGTTCTTC. Translated, it gives CASSTTSGRDEQFF.

In this sample, this clone turned up many times. The V gene is TRBV30, the J gene TRBJ1-2, with D possibly TRBD1 on 5 matching bases. Germline CDR1 and CDR2: GTSNPN and SVGIG (reference sequence). The CDR3 is 14 amino acids. The germline V and J ends were trimmed by 1 base and 5 bases, with 14 bases remaining between them. The CDR3 is CAWSGQSRPYGYTF. The CDR3 nucleotides are TGTGCCTGGAGTGGACAGTCACGGCCATATGGCTACACCTTC.

This clone was detected only a few times. V and J are TRBV7-9 and TRBJ1-2; a possible D gene is TRBD1 (5 bases). With 1 base removed from V and 6 bases from J, the gap between germline ends came to 15 bases. This CDR3 has 15 amino acids. The germline CDR1 and CDR2 sequences are SEHNR and FQNEAQ (reference sequence). The CDR3 protein is CASSLDIGRVNGYTF. The CDR3 DNA reads TGTGCCAGCAGCTTAGACATCGGCAGGGTGAATGGCTACACCTTC.

This sequence joins TRBV27 and TRBJ2-2; 8 nucleotides agree with TRBD1. The CDR3 contains 16 residues. The V and J ends lost 5 bases and 5 bases, in that order; junction bases with no gene match: 10. Germline V gives CDR1 MNHEY, CDR2 SMNVEV (reference sequence). The CDR3, as DNA: TGTGCCAGCAGTCCCCAGGGGGCGCGAAATACCGGGGAGCTGTTTTTT. It specifies CASSPQGARNTGELFF.

This chain uses TRBV6-5 with TRBJ1-2; D is perhaps TRBD1 (6 bases). The V end lost 1 base, the J end lost 4 bases, and 10 bases lay between the germline ends. The CDR3 sequence is 14 residues long. Germline-derived CDR1 and CDR2 are MNHEY and SVGAGI. CDR3: CASSYFGQSYGYTF. CDR3 DNA sequence: TGTGCCAGCAGTTACTTTGGACAGAGCTATGGCTACACCTTC.

This clone has only one observation. The chain combines TRBV15 with TRBJ1-1, with unresolved D. Per the germline V gene, CDR1 is LNHNV and CDR2 is YYDKDF (reference sequence). Trimming left V 1 base short and J 3 bases short, with 9 bases between. This CDR3 has 14 residues. The CDR3 DNA sequence: TGTGCCACCAGCAGAGGAACAGACCACACTGAAGCTTTCTTT. The encoded protein is CATSRGTDHTEAFF.

The V gene is TRBV19, the J gene TRBJ2-1, with TRBD2 as a possible D gene (6 bases). CDR1 is LNHDA and CDR2 is SQIVND in the germline V gene (reference sequence). The CDR3 extends over 13 amino acids. The V end lost 5 bases, the J end lost 9 bases, and 14 bases lay between the germline ends. The CDR3 DNA is TGTGCCAGTAGTGCCGGGACTTTAAGTGAGCAGTTCTTC. It codes for CASSAGTLSEQFF.

This clone was detected many times. The chain recombines TRBV6-1 with TRBJ2-1; the D is unclear. Between the trimmed V and J ends, which lost 5 bases and 0 bases, there was a span of 11 bases. This CDR3 contains 15 residues. The germline gives CDR1 MNHNS, CDR2 SASEGT. CDR3 sequence: CASSKEWASYNEQFF. The CDR3 DNA reads TGTGCCAGCAGTAAGGAATGGGCCTCCTACAATGAGCAGTTCTTC.

The rearrangement links TRBV7-3 to TRBJ2-1, with D possibly matching TRBD1 (6 bases). The CDR3 length is 16 residues. The germline gives CDR1 SGHTA, CDR2 FQGTGA. Between the trimmed V and J ends, which lost 5 bases and 4 bases, there was a span of 18 bases. The CDR3: CASSPTGGDLYNEQFF. DNA of the CDR3: TGTGCCAGCAGCCCTACTGGGGGCGACTTATACAATGAGCAGTTCTTC.

Written as DNA, the CDR3 is TGCAGTGCTAGAACGGACAGGGGGGCTTTCTTT. Encoded protein: CSARTDRGAFF. The chain employs TRBV20-1 and TRBJ1-1, with 10 bases identical to TRBD1. Trimming cost V 2 bases and J 11 bases; bases outside gene matches: 2. Germline CDR1 is DFQATT and CDR2 is SNEGSKA (reference sequence). The CDR3 is 11 residues long.

The chain carries TRBV19 and TRBJ2-1; 12 bases fit TRBD2. The CDR3 extends over 15 amino acids. Per germline, CDR1 LNHDA and CDR2 SQIVND (reference sequence). The V segment lost 4 bases and the J segment 5 bases; nucleotides outside the gene matches: 3. The DNA of the CDR3 is TGTGCCAGTAGTAGTGGACTAGCGGGACACAATGAGCAGTTCTTC. This sequence encodes CASSSGLAGHNEQFF. The entire variable domain, with the rest obtained from reference TRBV19 and TRBJ2-1, is as follows: DGGITQSPKYLFRKEGQNVTLSCEQNLNHDAMYWYRQDPGQGLRLIYYSQIVNDFQKGDIAEGYSVSREKKESFPLTVTSAQKNPTAFYLCASSSGLAGHNEQFFGPGTRLTVL.

This sequence joins TRBV7-9 and TRBJ1-5; 8 bases fit TRBD1. V lost 8 bases, J lost 2 bases, and 8 bases stayed unmatched. Germline V CDR1 and CDR2: SEHNR, FQNEAQ (reference sequence). The CDR3 sequence is 15 residues long. CDR3 in DNA: TGTGCCAGCGATGACTCGGGACAGGGCAATCAGCCCCAGCATTTT. Its protein product is CASDDSGQGNQPQHF.

J is TRBJ1-2 and V is TRBV27; TRBD1 might be the D (6 bases). V was cut by 11 bases and J by 6 bases, with 19 bases left in between. This CDR3 has 13 amino acids. Germline-derived CDR1 and CDR2 are MNHEY and SMNVEV (reference sequence). The CDR3 spells CAVKRGGRDGYTF. The DNA for the CDR3 is TGTGCCGTTAAACGGGGGGGCAGGGATGGCTACACCTTC.

The chain has TRBV5-1 and TRBJ2-7; D remains unclear. Germline V gene sequence: CDR1 SGHRS, CDR2 YFSETQ. V dropped 2 bases and J dropped 0 bases, with 9 bases sitting between them. This CDR3 is built from 14 residues. CDR3 nucleotide sequence: TGCGCCAGCAGCTTAAGTGTCGGCTCCTACGAGCAGTACTTC. This gives the protein CASSLSVGSYEQYF.

A single count supports this clone. The gene calls are TRBV23-1 and TRBJ1-2, with 9 bases identical to TRBD1. Being an ORF, TRBV23-1 has a function that is uncertain. V shed 0 bases and J 8 bases; nucleotides not matched to a gene: 13. This CDR3 is 17 amino acids long. In DNA, the CDR3 is TGCGCCAGCAGTCAATCAGAACTTCGGACAGGGGATTGGGGCTACACCTTC. Protein sequence: CASSQSELRTGDWGYTF.

J is TRBJ1-2 and V is TRBV5-4, with 7 bases aligning to TRBD1. Looked up from germline, CDR1 is SGHNT and CDR2 is YYREEE (reference sequence). Trimming at V came to 2 bases and at J to 3 bases, leaving 7 bases not matched to a gene. This CDR3 has 15 amino acids. The CDR3 bases are TGTGCCAGCAGCTTCGAGAACAGGGGACACTATGGCTACACCTTC. This encodes CASSFENRGHYGYTF. Drawing the rest from reference TRBV5-4 and TRBJ1-2, the complete variable domain is ETGVTQSPTHLIKTRGQQVTLRCSSQSGHNTVSWYQQALGQGPQFIFQYYREEENGRGNFPPRFSGLQFPNYSSELNVNALELDDSALYLCASSFENRGHYGYTFGSGTRLTVV.

The chain carries TRBV11-2 and TRBJ2-7, with D perhaps matching TRBD1 (5 bases). Trimming cost V 7 bases and J 0 bases, with 10 bases left between them. The CDR3 length is 13 residues. Looked up from germline, CDR1 is SGHAT and CDR2 is FQNNGV. The CDR3 DNA is TGTGCCAGCAAGGACAATCTCTCCTACGAGCAGTACTTC. Its translation is CASKDNLSYEQYF.

The V call is TRBV28, the J call TRBJ1-1; maybe TRBD1 (6 bases). The germline CDR1 and CDR2 sequences are MDHEN and SYDVKM. CDR3 length: 14 residues. V was shortened by 7 bases and J by 3 bases, with 15 bases between the two germline ends. CDR3 region: CASTDTGYDTEAFF. The CDR3 DNA follows: TGTGCCAGCACCGATACAGGGTACGACACTGAAGCTTTCTTT.

The chain carries TRBV5-1 and TRBJ2-7, with TRBD1 matching 7 bases. V lost 4 bases to trimming and J lost 5 bases; unmatched junction nucleotides: 6. This CDR3 is 13 amino acids long. Germline CDR1 reads SGHRS; CDR2 reads YFSETQ. The CDR3 spells CASSPDRTDEQYF. The DNA for the CDR3 is TGCGCCAGCAGCCCGGACAGGACAGACGAGCAGTACTTC.

The genes are TRBV5-1 and TRBJ2-5, with no clear D. CDR1 and CDR2 (germline): SGHRS, YFSETQ. The CDR3 totals 14 residues. The V and J ends lost 5 bases and 1 base respectively, with 12 bases between them. The CDR3 here is CASSSRLPQETQYF. Written as DNA, the CDR3 is TGCGCCAGCAGTTCAAGACTGCCCCAAGAGACCCAGTACTTC.